Listed here are 27 T cell receptor beta chains from one sample, sequenced in a study of cytomegalovirus exposure and HLA in healthy donors. Libraries were prepared by immunoSEQ multiplex PCR; TCRdb keeps only in-frame clonotypes and omits some of them. The table shows more than 150,000 clones, with around 82% occurring only once. Sequencing was carried out using PBMCs. These receptor sequences come from a young woman in good health and CMV-seropositive.

This CDR3 is CATSLGGVEETQYF. The CDR3 bases are TGTGCCACCAGCTTAGGGGGAGTAGAAGAGACCCAGTACTTC. The gene calls are TRBV15 and TRBJ2-5; possibly TRBD1 for D (6 bases). The CDR3 runs 14 residues. Trimming took 5 bases from V and 3 from J, leaving 13 bases between them. CDR1 and CDR2 (germline): LNHNV, YYDKDF (reference sequence).

The chain recombines TRBV7-2 with TRBJ1-5; no clear D. CDR1 SGHTA and CDR2 FQGNSA come from the germline V gene. CDR3 length: 13 amino acids. Trimming removed 5 bases at V and 6 bases at J, with 11 bases between. CDR3 sequence reads: CASSPQAGQPQHF. The DNA of the CDR3 is TGTGCCAGCAGCCCTCAAGCCGGTCAGCCCCAGCATTTT. Full variable domain (remainder filled in from reference TRBV7-2 and TRBJ1-5): GAGVSQSPSNKVTEKGKDVELRCDPISGHTALYWYRQSLGQGLEFLIYFQGNSAPDKSGLPSDRFSAERTGGSVSTLTIQRTQQEDSAVYLCASSPQAGQPQHFGDGTRLSIL.

The V call is TRBV19, the J call TRBJ1-2; D possibly corresponds to TRBD1 (6 bases). V lost 7 bases and J 6 bases, leaving 9 bases between the germline ends. Germline assignment: CDR1 LNHDA and CDR2 SQIVND (reference sequence). The CDR3 covers 11 residues. The CDR3 coding sequence is TGTGCCAGTAAGGGGGTTGATGGCTACACCTTC. Amino acids: CASKGVDGYTF.

The chain employs TRBV9 and TRBJ2-3; 9 nucleotides agree with TRBD2. The CDR3 spans 14 residues. CDR1 and CDR2 (germline): SGDLS, YYNGEE. The junction had 3 bases not matched to a gene; V was cut back by 1 base and J by 6 bases. In DNA form, the CDR3 reads TGTGCCAGCAGCGTAAGAAGCGGGGGGGATACGCAGTATTTT. Residues: CASSVRSGGDTQYF.

This clone was found a few times. The V gene is TRBV7-9, the J gene TRBJ1-1, with D possibly matching TRBD1 (6 bases). Germline-derived CDR1 and CDR2 are SEHNR and FQNEAQ (reference sequence). The CDR3 has 15 residues. V gave up 4 bases and J gave up 1 base, with 13 bases separating them. The CDR3 spells CASSSSNRANTEAFF. The CDR3 nucleotides are TGTGCCAGCAGCTCCTCCAACAGGGCGAACACTGAAGCTTTCTTT.

The chain carries TRBV11-1 and TRBJ1-2; D is perhaps TRBD1 (5 bases). The length of the CDR3 is 14 residues. The ends were cut back, 2 bases at V and 2 bases at J, with 9 bases in the middle. The V gene's germline CDR1 is SGHAT and CDR2 FQDESV (reference sequence). This CDR3 is CASSLMKGNYGYTF. CDR3 bases: TGTGCCAGCAGCTTAATGAAGGGGAACTATGGCTACACCTTC.

This clone was observed once. The chain couples TRBV15 to TRBJ1-2; D possibly corresponds to TRBD1 (5 bases). The CDR3 loop spans 15 amino acids. The germline gives CDR1 LNHNV, CDR2 YYDKDF (reference sequence). V was pared by 0 bases and J by 5 bases, with 13 bases between. As DNA, the CDR3 is TGTGCCACCAGCAGAGACCGAGTCCAGGGATATGGCTACACCTTC. Amino acid sequence: CATSRDRVQGYGYTF.

J is TRBJ1-4 and V is TRBV11-2, with D perhaps matching TRBD1 (6 bases). Trimming left V 5 bases short and J 7 bases short, with 17 bases between. There are 15 residues in the CDR3. The germline V gene has CDR1 SGHAT and CDR2 FQNNGV. The CDR3 reads CASSPIQGRGEKLFF. The DNA for the CDR3 is TGTGCCAGCAGCCCCATACAGGGCCGGGGTGAAAAACTGTTTTTT. Full variable domain (remainder filled in from reference TRBV11-2 and TRBJ1-4): EAGVAQSPRYKIIEKRQSVAFWCNPISGHATLYWYQQILGQGPKLLIQFQNNGVVDDSQLPKDRFSAERLKGVDSTLKIQPAKLEDSAVYLCASSPIQGRGEKLFFGSGTQLSVL.

V and J are TRBV4-3 and TRBJ1-4; D is ambiguous. This CDR3 spans 16 amino acids. Germline-derived CDR1 and CDR2 are LGHNA and YSLEER. V lost 7 bases and J lost 5, with 20 bases in between. CDR3: CASTPGGGVRNEKLFF. CDR3 sequence (DNA): TGCGCCAGCACACCGGGAGGCGGGGTTCGAAATGAAAAACTGTTTTTT.

The chain recombines TRBV9 with TRBJ1-1, with TRBD1 identical over 8 bases. Germline V gene lookup returns CDR1 SGDLS and CDR2 YYNGEE. CDR3 size: 15 residues. The J segment lost 3 bases and the V segment lost 2 bases, leaving 6 bases of the junction unmatched. CDR3 coding DNA: TGTGCCAGCAGCGTTGGACAGGGTGGGGACACTGAAGCTTTCTTT. Its translation: CASSVGQGGDTEAFF.

CDR3 in DNA: TGTGCCAGCAGCGCCCGGGACTCCTTGTCCTACGAGCAGTACTTC. Translated, it gives CASSARDSLSYEQYF. The V call is TRBV9, the J call TRBJ2-7; D might be TRBD2 (6 bases). Trimming cost V 3 bases and J 1 base, with 14 bases left between them. CDR1 SGDLS and CDR2 YYNGEE come from the germline V gene. This CDR3 comprises 15 residues.

The rearrangement links TRBV7-8 to TRBJ2-7, with 11 bases that match TRBD1. With V trimmed by 5 bases and J by 3 bases, 3 bases remained unmatched. This CDR3 is built from 14 residues. Germline CDR1 SGHVS, CDR2 FQNEAQ. CDR3 bases: TGTGCCAGCAGCCGGACAGGGGGCGTCTACGAGCAGTACTTC. As protein: CASSRTGGVYEQYF.

The table lists this clone with a count of one. The chain carries TRBV15 and TRBJ2-3, with TRBD1 identical over 11 bases. This CDR3 is 14 amino acids long. In germline, CDR1 is LNHNV, CDR2 YYDKDF (reference sequence). The V gene end was trimmed by 7 bases and the J gene end by 4 bases; junction bases not matched to a gene: 4. The CDR3 DNA sequence: TGTGCCACCAAGCTGGGACAGGGGGCAGATACGCAGTATTTT. This encodes CATKLGQGADTQYF.

The chain links TRBV12-5 to TRBJ2-1; 8 nucleotides line up with TRBD1. The CDR3 totals 14 residues. Germline V CDR1 and CDR2: LGHNT, FRNRAP. With V trimmed by 7 bases and J by 7 bases, 9 bases remained unmatched. The chain's CDR3 is CASAHGQGRNEQFF. The CDR3 DNA sequence: TGTGCTAGTGCCCATGGACAGGGACGAAATGAGCAGTTCTTC.

The rearrangement uses TRBV9 and TRBJ2-3, with 7 bases that match TRBD1. The CDR3 is 12 amino acids. Trimming cost V 2 bases and J 9 bases; bases outside gene matches: 3. Germline loops: CDR1 SGDLS, CDR2 YYNGEE. The CDR3 nucleotides read TGTGCCAGCAGCGTGCAGGGGGACACGCAGTATTTT. Protein: CASSVQGDTQYF.

CDR3 in amino acids: CASSGGADTQYF. CDR3 sequence (DNA): TGTGCCAGCAGTGGGGGGGCAGATACGCAGTATTTT. This chain links TRBV9 with TRBJ2-3, with TRBD2 matching 7 bases. The trim removed 5 bases at V and 4 bases at J, leaving 1 base unmatched. This CDR3 region has 12 residues. Germline CDR1 and CDR2: SGDLS and YYNGEE.

This chain connects TRBV11-2 to TRBJ2-1, with 12 bases that match TRBD2. CDR1 is SGHAT and CDR2 is FQNNGV in the germline V gene. With V trimmed by 3 bases and J by 8 bases, 17 bases remained unmatched. This CDR3 contains 19 residues. The CDR3, as DNA: TGTGCCAGCAGCTTCTCTAGGACTAGCGGGGCGATTCCCACGGATGAGCAGTTCTTC. It specifies CASSFSRTSGAIPTDEQFF.

This clone was counted a few times. The chain combines TRBV7-2 with TRBJ2-7; possible D gene TRBD2, 5 bases. Trimming cost V 2 bases and J 3 bases, with 14 bases left between them. Per the germline V gene, CDR1 is SGHTA and CDR2 is FQGNSA. The CDR3 sequence is 15 residues long. The CDR3 region has the DNA TGTGCCAGCAGCTTAAAGGGCCTCGGGGACTACGAGCAGTACTTC. Translation gives CASSLKGLGDYEQYF.

The chain combines TRBV11-3 with TRBJ1-1; 7 nucleotides match TRBD1. CDR3 length equals 15 residues. The junction had 5 bases not matched to a gene; V was cut back by 3 bases and J by 1 base. Looked up from germline, CDR1 is SGHNT and CDR2 is YENEEA. This CDR3 is CASSLRGQGNTEAFF. DNA for the CDR3: TGTGCCAGCAGCTTGAGGGGGCAAGGGAACACTGAAGCTTTCTTT.

CDR3 protein: CASSSLQGNYGYTF. CDR3 sequence (DNA): TGTGCCAGCAGCTCTTTACAGGGGAACTATGGCTACACCTTC. The chain links TRBV5-4 to TRBJ1-2, with TRBD1 matching over 7 bases. The CDR3 loop spans 14 amino acids. From germline, CDR1 is SGHNT and CDR2 YYREEE (reference sequence). V trimming: 3 bases; J trimming: 2 bases; junction bases outside the gene matches: 4.

The chain carries TRBV4-3 and TRBJ1-5; D remains unclear. CDR3 size: 16 residues. The V and J ends lost 0 bases and 4 bases respectively, with 13 bases between them. From germline, CDR1 is LGHNA and CDR2 YSLEER. This CDR3 reads CASSQDRGPGNQPQHF. CDR3 coding DNA: TGCGCCAGCAGCCAAGATCGGGGTCCAGGAAATCAGCCCCAGCATTTT.

The chain links TRBV7-9 to TRBJ2-2, with a weak D call TRBD1 (5 bases). V was cut by 5 bases and J by 4 bases, with 11 bases left in between. The CDR3 has 14 residues. Germline CDR1 is SEHNR and CDR2 is FQNEAQ (reference sequence). The CDR3 spells CASSVQGLTGELFF. The DNA for the CDR3 is TGTGCCAGCAGCGTCCAGGGTCTCACCGGGGAGCTGTTTTTT.

V is TRBV29-1 and J is TRBJ2-5, with 9 bases identical to TRBD2. This CDR3 region has 12 residues. CDR1 and CDR2 from the germline V gene are SQVTM and ANQGSEA. The junction had 5 bases not matched to a gene; V was cut back by 7 bases and J by 5 bases. CDR3: CSAKRGEETQYF. The CDR3 DNA reads as TGCAGCGCAAAGCGGGGGGAGGAGACCCAGTACTTC.

CDR3 protein: CASRALQVPYGYTF. The CDR3 DNA reads as TGTGCCAGCAGAGCCCTCCAGGTTCCCTATGGCTACACCTTC. The chain carries TRBV27 and TRBJ1-2; D remains unclear. The germline V gene has CDR1 MNHEY and CDR2 SMNVEV (reference sequence). Trimming removed 6 bases from V and 4 bases from J, with 15 bases in between. The CDR3 totals 14 residues.

The V gene is TRBV15, the J gene TRBJ1-1; 8 nucleotides line up with TRBD1. The J segment lost 3 bases and the V segment lost 3 bases, leaving 24 bases of the junction unmatched. Germline V CDR1 and CDR2: LNHNV, YYDKDF (reference sequence). CDR3 length equals 21 residues. This CDR3 reads CATSRSYPARGRRLRDTEAFF. The DNA for the CDR3 is TGTGCCACCAGCAGGTCCTACCCCGCCAGGGGGCGTAGGTTGAGGGACACTGAAGCTTTCTTT. Together with reference TRBV15 and TRBJ1-1, the CDR3 gives the full variable domain: DAMVIQNPRYQVTQFGKPVTLSCSQTLNHNVMYWYQQKSSQAPKLLFHYYDKDFNNEADTPDNFQSRRPNTSFCFLDIRSPGLGDTAMYLCATSRSYPARGRRLRDTEAFFGQGTRLTVV.

The chain employs TRBV28 and TRBJ1-5, with D possibly TRBD1 on 5 matching bases. CDR1 is MDHEN, CDR2 SYDVKM, per germline. The length of the CDR3 is 16 residues. V was pared by 8 bases and J by 4 bases, with 21 bases between. This CDR3 reads CASVADGWGGNQPQHF. The CDR3 DNA follows: TGTGCCAGCGTGGCGGACGGATGGGGGGGGAATCAGCCCCAGCATTTT.

This chain links TRBV29-1 with TRBJ1-3; 7 nucleotides match TRBD1. V dropped 6 bases and J dropped 2; count of bases not matched to a gene: 13. The V gene's germline CDR1 is SQVTM and CDR2 ANQGSEA. The CDR3 totals 16 residues. The CDR3: CSVSLGQGGTGNTIYF. CDR3 nucleotide sequence: TGCAGCGTATCTCTAGGGCAGGGGGGAACTGGAAACACCATATATTTT. Full variable domain (missing parts from reference TRBV29-1 and TRBJ1-3): SAVISQKPSRDICQRGTSLTIQCQVDSQVTMMFWYRQQPGQSLTLIATANQGSEATYESGFVIDKFPISRPNLTFSTLTVSNMSPEDSSIYLCSVSLGQGGTGNTIYFGEGSWLTVV.